A single T cell receptor beta chain is shown here with its context. Its antigen is currently unknown. V dropped 3 bases and J dropped 5; count of bases not matched to a gene: 11. The CDR3 extends over 18 amino acids. Germline V gives CDR1 SGDLS, CDR2 YYNGEE. This record belongs to a study of siplizumab effects on memory and regulatory T cells. Some clones are missing from TCRdb's copy, which holds only in-frame ones; the method was immunoSEQ multiplex PCR. Of 50,000 or so clones detected, more than 85% appear once; the ten largest clones hold around 40%. Whole-study findings and limits: Reactions containing siplizumab showed mappable alloreactive CD4+ clones averaging about 66% Treg-derived, versus under 30% in controls.

The chain employs TRBV9 and TRBJ2-1; 13 bases map to TRBD2. The origin of this receptor is a human donor in good health. Sequencing used CD8+ T cells sorted from blood. The CDR3, as DNA: TGTGCCAGCAGCGACGGGACTAGCGGGATTCTTGGTCACAATGAGCAGTTCTTC. Encoded protein: CASSDGTSGILGHNEQFF.